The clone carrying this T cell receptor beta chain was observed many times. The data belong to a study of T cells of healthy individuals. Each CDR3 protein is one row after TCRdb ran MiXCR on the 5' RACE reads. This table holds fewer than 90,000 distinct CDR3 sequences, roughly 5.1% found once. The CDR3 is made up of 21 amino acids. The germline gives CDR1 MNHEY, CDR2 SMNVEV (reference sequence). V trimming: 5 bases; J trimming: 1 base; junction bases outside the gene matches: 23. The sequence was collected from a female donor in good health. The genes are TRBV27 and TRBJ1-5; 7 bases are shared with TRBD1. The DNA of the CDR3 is TGTGCCAGCAGTCCCTATAAAACGACAGGGTTCTGGATAGCGAGCAATCAGCCCCAGCATTTT. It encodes CASSPYKTTGFWIASNQPQHF.